The 28 T cell receptor beta chains given below trace back to one sample, sequenced in a study of blood T cell repertoires in COVID-19. Sequenced by immunoSEQ multiplex PCR; TCRdb stores in-frame clones only, minus some. This sample carries tens of thousands of clones, roughly 83% of them seen once, and the ten largest clones take 40% to 45%. Sequencing used peripheral blood. These receptor sequences come from an older man with acute or convalescent COVID-19.

The chain has TRBV7-8 and TRBJ2-1; no clear D gene. Germline V gives CDR1 SGHVS, CDR2 FQNEAQ. V gave up 8 bases and J gave up 4 bases, with 12 bases separating them. The CDR3 totals 13 residues. The CDR3 DNA follows: TGTGCCAGCGTCTCCCCCCCTTACAATGAGCAGTTCTTC. Protein product: CASVSPPYNEQFF.

J is TRBJ1-5 and V is TRBV2; tentative D call: TRBD1 (5 bases). Germline CDR1 and CDR2: SNHLY and FYNNEI. V lost 5 bases to trimming and J lost 1 base, with 6 bases between them. The CDR3 runs 13 residues. DNA for the CDR3: TGTGCCAGCAGTCAGGGAAGCAATCAGCCCCAGCATTTT. Amino acid sequence: CASSQGSNQPQHF.

V is TRBV6-5 and J is TRBJ1-2; no clear D. Germline values: CDR1 MNHEY, CDR2 SVGAGI. CDR3 length equals 15 residues. Trimming took off 0 bases at V and 3 bases at J, with 11 bases between the two ends. As DNA, the CDR3 is TGTGCCAGCAGTTACTCCCAGCCGAGGGACTATGGCTACACCTTC. This sequence encodes CASSYSQPRDYGYTF.

This rearrangement joins TRBV28 to TRBJ2-7, with D unresolved. Germline V lookup: CDR1 MDHEN, CDR2 SYDVKM. The length of the CDR3 is 11 residues. V gave up 3 bases and J gave up 8 bases, with 8 bases separating them. As DNA, the CDR3 is TGTGCCAGCAGTTTGATGGGCCAGCAGTACTTC. Encoded protein: CASSLMGQQYF. The variable domain in full, completed from reference TRBV28 and TRBJ2-7, reads DVKVTQSSRYLVKRTGEKVFLECVQDMDHENMFWYRQDPGLGLRLIYFSYDVKMKEKGDIPEGYSVSREKKERFSLILESASTNQTSMYLCASSLMGQQYFGPGTRLTVT.

The genes are TRBV7-8 and TRBJ1-2; 7 positions match TRBD1. The CDR3 is made up of 17 amino acids. Germline V CDR1 and CDR2: SGHVS, FQNEAQ. The V and J ends lost 2 bases and 4 bases, in that order; junction bases with no gene match: 13. This CDR3 is CASSLISTGVSAYGYTF. CDR3 nucleotides: TGTGCCAGCAGCTTAATAAGTACAGGGGTTTCGGCCTATGGCTACACCTTC.

The gene calls are TRBV19 and TRBJ2-1; 7 nucleotides line up with TRBD2. The junction had 7 bases not matched to a gene; V was cut back by 1 base and J by 4 bases. There are 16 residues in the CDR3. Looked up from germline, CDR1 is LNHDA and CDR2 is SQIVND (reference sequence). Written as DNA, the CDR3 is TGTGCCAGTAGTATAGGCGGGACTACACCTTACAATGAGCAGTTCTTC. Its translation: CASSIGGTTPYNEQFF.

This sequence joins TRBV5-1 and TRBJ2-1; perhaps TRBD1 as D (6 bases). Germline CDR1 reads SGHRS; CDR2 reads YFSETQ. Trimming shortened V by 0 bases and J by 4 bases, and 8 bases separated the two germline ends. The CDR3 extends over 14 amino acids. CDR3 DNA sequence: TGCGCCAGCAGCTTGGGTCAGGGGTACAATGAGCAGTTCTTC. It translates to CASSLGQGYNEQFF.

V gene TRBV9 combines with J gene TRBJ2-1, with 8 bases aligning to TRBD2. Per the germline V gene, CDR1 is SGDLS and CDR2 is YYNGEE. Germline trimming cut 6 bases from V and 6 bases from J; bases unmatched to any gene: 8. The CDR3 has 14 amino acids. The CDR3 sequence: CASTSGGAVNEQFF. In DNA form, the CDR3 reads TGTGCCAGCACCTCCGGGGGGGCCGTCAATGAGCAGTTCTTC.

This chain connects TRBV24-1 to TRBJ2-1, with a weak D call TRBD2 (5 bases). CDR3 length: 15 amino acids. V lost 4 bases and J 0 bases, leaving 9 bases between the germline ends. The germline V gene has CDR1 KGHDR and CDR2 SFDVKD. The DNA of the CDR3 is TGTGCCACCAGTGACCTGGACTCCTCCTACAATGAGCAGTTCTTC. Translated, it gives CATSDLDSSYNEQFF.

This rearrangement joins TRBV28 to TRBJ1-2; TRBD1 might be the D (6 bases). The CDR3 is 13 residues long. In germline, CDR1 is MDHEN, CDR2 SYDVKM. The ends were cut back, 6 bases at V and 1 base at J, with 9 bases in the middle. The CDR3: CASSQDSNYGYTF. CDR3 bases: TGTGCCAGCAGCCAGGACAGTAACTATGGCTACACCTTC.

The rearrangement uses TRBV7-9 and TRBJ2-4, with D possibly TRBD2 on 5 matching bases. CDR1 SEHNR and CDR2 FQNEAQ come from the germline V gene (reference sequence). V dropped 1 base and J dropped 1 base, with 11 bases sitting between them. This CDR3 has 16 amino acids. In DNA form, the CDR3 reads TGTGCCAGCAGCTTAGTAAGCGGTGGGGCCAAAAACATTCAGTACTTC. It codes for CASSLVSGGAKNIQYF.

V usage is TRBV19 and J usage is TRBJ1-5; 7 bases line up with TRBD1. Looked up from germline, CDR1 is LNHDA and CDR2 is SQIVND (reference sequence). This CDR3 comprises 17 residues. With V trimmed by 0 bases and J by 0 bases, 5 bases remained unmatched. The CDR3 reads CASSIDLQGRSNQPQHF. The CDR3 DNA sequence: TGTGCCAGTAGTATAGATTTACAGGGGCGTAGCAATCAGCCCCAGCATTTT.

V is TRBV4-3 and J is TRBJ2-3; 10 nucleotides match TRBD2. This CDR3 region has 17 residues. Germline CDR1 is LGHNA and CDR2 is YSLEER. J was trimmed by 4 bases and V by 1 base; bases with no gene match: 8. CDR3 DNA sequence: TGCGCCAGCAGCCAAGCAGGCGGACTAGCGGTATCAGATACGCAGTATTTT. Amino acids: CASSQAGGLAVSDTQYF.

This clone has just one count. The V gene is TRBV28, the J gene TRBJ1-1; D possibly corresponds to TRBD1 (5 bases). V lost 6 bases and J lost 1, with 18 bases in between. The CDR3 runs 16 residues. The V gene's germline CDR1 is MDHEN and CDR2 SYDVKM. The chain's CDR3 is CASSPEGAEGNTEAFF. The CDR3 region has the DNA TGTGCCAGCAGCCCCGAAGGGGCGGAGGGGAACACTGAAGCTTTCTTT.

Here the CDR3 reads CASSTQEYSNQPQHF. CDR3 in DNA: TGTGCCAGTAGTACACAGGAATATAGCAATCAGCCCCAGCATTTT. This sequence joins TRBV19 and TRBJ1-5; tentative D call: TRBD1 (5 bases). Between the trimmed V and J ends, which lost 4 bases and 0 bases, there was a span of 10 bases. The CDR3 runs to 15 residues. Germline loops: CDR1 LNHDA, CDR2 SQIVND (reference sequence).

The chain carries TRBV6-5 and TRBJ2-1, with D uncertain. V dropped 6 bases and J dropped 4 bases, with 16 bases sitting between them. This CDR3 comprises 15 residues. The V gene's germline CDR1 is MNHEY and CDR2 SVGAGI. The CDR3 DNA sequence: TGTGCCAGCAGGATCGGTCTGTTCCAATACAATGAGCAGTTCTTC. Its protein is CASRIGLFQYNEQFF.

V gene TRBV19 combines with J gene TRBJ2-5, with D perhaps TRBD2 (6 bases). Germline values: CDR1 LNHDA, CDR2 SQIVND (reference sequence). The V end lost 8 bases, the J end lost 5 bases, and 6 bases lay between the germline ends. CDR3 size: 10 residues. CDR3 DNA sequence: TGTGCCAGTGGGGGGGAGACCCAGTACTTC. Residues: CASGGETQYF. The full variable domain, with the rest looked up from reference TRBV19 and TRBJ2-5, is DGGITQSPKYLFRKEGQNVTLSCEQNLNHDAMYWYRQDPGQGLRLIYYSQIVNDFQKGDIAEGYSVSREKKESFPLTVTSAQKNPTAFYLCASGGETQYFGPGTRLLVL.

The J gene is TRBJ2-3, the V gene TRBV19, with D maybe TRBD1 (6 bases). Trimming cost V 5 bases and J 5 bases, with 23 bases left between them. Germline CDR1 reads LNHDA; CDR2 reads SQIVND (reference sequence). This CDR3 comprises 17 residues. In nucleotides, the CDR3 is TGTGCCAGTAGTTTGGCCAGGGGTGTTTGGGCCCAAGATACGCAGTATTTT. Amino acid sequence: CASSLARGVWAQDTQYF.

The CDR3 sequence is CASSLANMETQYF. The CDR3 region has the DNA TGTGCCAGCAGCTTAGCGAACATGGAGACCCAGTACTTC. This chain joins TRBV7-2 and TRBJ2-5; D gene uncertain. The ends were cut back, 0 bases at V and 5 bases at J, with 7 bases in the middle. Looked up from germline, CDR1 is SGHTA and CDR2 is FQGNSA. The CDR3 consists of 13 residues.

This clone appeared a single time. The J gene is TRBJ2-7, the V gene TRBV19; 8 nucleotides line up with TRBD1. The CDR3 contains 14 residues. The germline CDR1 and CDR2 sequences are LNHDA and SQIVND (reference sequence). The V and J ends lost 3 bases and 4 bases, in that order; junction bases with no gene match: 5. In DNA, the CDR3 is TGTGCCAGTAGTATCGACAGGGGCGGGTACGAGCAGTACTTC. This sequence encodes CASSIDRGGYEQYF.

This clone was seen just once. The chain carries TRBV6-5 and TRBJ1-6; D possibly corresponds to TRBD1 (5 bases). The CDR3 spans 15 residues. With 2 bases removed from V and 5 bases from J, the gap between germline ends came to 10 bases. Germline CDR1 MNHEY, CDR2 SVGAGI. CDR3 protein: CASSYGGSDNSPLHF. CDR3 DNA sequence: TGTGCCAGCAGTTACGGGGGGTCAGATAATTCACCCCTCCACTTT.

This clone was seen a few times. In nucleotides, the CDR3 is TGCGCCAGCAGTGACCACAGGGAGAACGACGAAAAACTGTTTTTT. Its translation is CASSDHRENDEKLFF. The J gene is TRBJ1-4, the V gene TRBV5-1, with D perhaps matching TRBD1 (6 bases). Germline lookup yields CDR1 SGHRS and CDR2 YFSETQ. The V and J ends lost 5 bases and 8 bases respectively, with 19 bases between them. The CDR3 length is 15 residues.

V usage is TRBV10-3 and J usage is TRBJ2-7; 11 nucleotides agree with TRBD2. The CDR3 loop spans 16 amino acids. The junction had 6 bases not matched to a gene; V was cut back by 4 bases and J by 1 base. The germline V gene has CDR1 ENHRY and CDR2 SYGVKD. CDR3 loop: CAISGSLAGGSYEQYF. CDR3 DNA sequence: TGTGCCATCAGTGGATCCCTAGCGGGAGGATCCTACGAGCAGTACTTC.

The chain couples TRBV5-6 to TRBJ2-1; weak D call: TRBD1 (8 bases). The germline gives CDR1 SGHDT, CDR2 YYEEEE. V gave up 4 bases and J gave up 5 bases, with 25 bases separating them. This CDR3 has 18 residues. The CDR3 spells CASSPGQGGGRADNEQFF. In nucleotides, the CDR3 is TGTGCCAGCAGCCCCGGACAGGGTGGAGGGAGGGCCGACAATGAGCAGTTCTTC.

The chain recombines TRBV19 with TRBJ2-2; 7 bases agree with TRBD1. Unmatched junction bases numbered 6, after V lost 6 bases and J lost 2 bases. The germline CDR1 and CDR2 sequences are LNHDA and SQIVND (reference sequence). CDR3 length equals 15 residues. The CDR3 here is CASRPGQLNTGELFF. CDR3 in DNA: TGTGCCAGTAGGCCGGGACAGTTAAACACCGGGGAGCTGTTTTTT.

The chain combines TRBV11-2 with TRBJ2-3; 9 nucleotides line up with TRBD2. Germline loops: CDR1 SGHAT, CDR2 FQNNGV. This CDR3 is 17 amino acids long. V lost 1 base, J lost 3 bases, and 8 bases stayed unmatched. The CDR3 DNA is TGTGCCAGCAGCTTAGGGGCGGGAGGGCCGAGGACAGATACGCAGTATTTT. Amino acid sequence: CASSLGAGGPRTDTQYF.

This clone came up once. V and J are TRBV9 and TRBJ2-2; 10 bases match TRBD2. J was trimmed by 6 bases and V by 0 bases; bases with no gene match: 8. Germline-derived CDR1 and CDR2 are SGDLS and YYNGEE. The CDR3 has 17 amino acids. CDR3 region: CASSVDLAGEVAGELFF. DNA for the CDR3: TGTGCCAGCAGCGTAGATCTAGCGGGAGAGGTAGCCGGGGAGCTGTTTTTT.

V gene TRBV29-1 combines with J gene TRBJ2-5; D not certain. The V end lost 0 bases, the J end lost 3 bases, and 11 bases lay between the germline ends. Germline assignment: CDR1 SQVTM and CDR2 ANQGSEA. The CDR3 spans 14 residues. The CDR3 DNA sequence: TGCAGCGTTGAAGATAAAGGCAGGAAAGAGACCCAGTACTTC. It specifies CSVEDKGRKETQYF.